Detailed here is one TCR beta chain. TCRdb's copy holds only in-frame clones and misses some; the assay was immunoSEQ multiplex PCR. The table includes about 200,000 clones, more than 70% detected once. This sample is part of a study of blood T cell repertoires in COVID-19. Germline V gene sequence: CDR1 LNHDA, CDR2 SQIVND (reference sequence). V lost 3 bases and J lost 0, with 15 bases in between. The CDR3 is 17 residues long. The J gene is TRBJ1-5, the V gene TRBV19; D gene ambiguous. The TCR sequence derives from a woman aged 18-29 years who had recovered from COVID-19. The sample taken for sequencing was PBMCs or T cells enriched from blood (not recorded which). In DNA, the CDR3 is TGTGCCAGTAGTATTAACCCCCCGGACTATAGCAATCAGCCCCAGCATTTT. Residues: CASSINPPDYSNQPQHF.